This T cell receptor beta chain emerged from a study of T-cell memory formation after mild COVID-19. Germline V CDR1 and CDR2: SEHNR, FQNEAQ (reference sequence). The CDR3 covers 14 residues. Between the trimmed V and J ends, which lost 8 bases and 4 bases, there was a span of 17 bases. TCRdb re-called the 5' RACE reads with MiXCR, one entry per CDR3 protein. The sample records 300,000 to 350,000 distinct CDR3 sequences, around 15% being singletons. The chain recombines TRBV7-9 with TRBJ1-1; no reliable D call. The source is a young man who had mild COVID-19 (a few samples of this study predate the infection). Cell type and time point are not known. Sequencing input: PBMCs or a T cell subset sorted from them (not recorded which). CDR3 loop: CASEGGVDGTEAFF. The DNA of the CDR3 is TGTGCCAGCGAGGGTGGGGTCGATGGCACTGAAGCTTTCTTT.